These 2 T cell receptor beta chains were sequenced from one sample in a study of cytomegalovirus exposure and HLA in healthy donors. The PCR used 60 Vbeta and 13 Jbeta primers. The method was immunoSEQ multiplex PCR; TCRdb's version includes in-frame clones alone and lacks a portion of them. The sample includes about 92,000 clones, 65% to 85% seen only once; the top ten take approximately 1.3%. Sequences were obtained from PBMCs. All receptors come from a girl between 2 and 10 years old in good health and CMV-seropositive.

The chain recombines TRBV6-1 with TRBJ2-1; D might be TRBD2 (5 bases). Germline lookup yields CDR1 MNHNS and CDR2 SASEGT. The CDR3 contains 13 residues. V was pared by 5 bases and J by 5 bases, with 10 bases between. The CDR3 reads CASSRLSNNEQFF. The CDR3 DNA is TGTGCCAGCAGTCGACTATCTAACAATGAGCAGTTCTTC.

This clone has only a few counts. CDR3 sequence: CASSHQTVLNTEAFF. Written as DNA, the CDR3 is TGCGCCAGCAGCCACCAGACAGTATTGAACACTGAAGCTTTCTTT. This rearrangement joins TRBV4-3 to TRBJ1-1; TRBD1 might be the D (5 bases). V dropped 3 bases and J dropped 0 bases, with 11 bases sitting between them. The germline CDR1 and CDR2 sequences are LGHNA and YSLEER. CDR3 size: 15 residues.